The TCR beta chain under discussion was sequenced for a study of T-cell reconstitution after alpha-beta-depleted transplantation in children. Study observations and caveats: T-cell numbers and diversity, one year after transplant, stemmed largely from T cells that were newly produced.

This clonotype has at least ten counts. The antigen remains undetermined. V was shortened by 0 bases and J by 5 bases, with 14 bases between the two germline ends. Germline V gene sequence: CDR1 ENHRY, CDR2 SYGVKD. This CDR3 has 15 amino acids. The authors prepared the TCRbeta library with unique molecular identifiers. TCRdb redid the calling of the PCR reads with MiXCR, one entry per CDR3 protein. This table has some 200,000 distinct CDR3 sequences, roughly 6.3% appearing once. This sequence joins TRBV10-3 and TRBJ2-7; perhaps TRBD1 as D (5 bases). This sequence originates from a girl under two years old with combined immunodeficiency, due to receive a stem cell transplant. The input for sequencing was PBMCs, taken before TCRalphabeta/CD19-depleted stem cell transplant. CDR3 DNA: TGTGCCATCAGTGAGTCGATGGCAGGGCCAAACGAGCAGTACTTC. The encoded protein is CAISESMAGPNEQYF.